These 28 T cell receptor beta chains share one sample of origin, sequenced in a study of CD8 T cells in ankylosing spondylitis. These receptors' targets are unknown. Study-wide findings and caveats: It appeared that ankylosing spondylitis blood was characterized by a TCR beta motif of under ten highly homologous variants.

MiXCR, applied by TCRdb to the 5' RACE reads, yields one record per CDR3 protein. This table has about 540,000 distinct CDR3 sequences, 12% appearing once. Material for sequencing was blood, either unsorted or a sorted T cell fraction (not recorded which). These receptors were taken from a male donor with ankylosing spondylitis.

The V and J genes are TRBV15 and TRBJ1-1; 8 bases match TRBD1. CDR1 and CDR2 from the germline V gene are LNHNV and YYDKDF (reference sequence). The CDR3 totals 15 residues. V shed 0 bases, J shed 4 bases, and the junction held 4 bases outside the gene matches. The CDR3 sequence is CATSRDFTGGTEAFF. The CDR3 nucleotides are TGTGCCACCAGCAGAGATTTTACAGGGGGCACTGAAGCTTTCTTT.

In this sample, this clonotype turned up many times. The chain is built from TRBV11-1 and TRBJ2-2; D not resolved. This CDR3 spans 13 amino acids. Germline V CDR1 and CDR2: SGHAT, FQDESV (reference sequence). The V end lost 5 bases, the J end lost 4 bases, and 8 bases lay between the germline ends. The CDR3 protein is CASSRMGTGELFF. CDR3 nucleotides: TGTGCCAGCAGCCGTATGGGCACCGGGGAGCTGTTTTTT.

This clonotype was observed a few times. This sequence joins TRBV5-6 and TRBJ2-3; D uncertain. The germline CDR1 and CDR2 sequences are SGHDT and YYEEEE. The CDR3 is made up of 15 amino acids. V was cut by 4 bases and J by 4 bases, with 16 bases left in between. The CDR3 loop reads CASSPRRSVADTQYF. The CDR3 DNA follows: TGTGCCAGCAGCCCGCGACGGAGTGTCGCAGATACGCAGTATTTT.

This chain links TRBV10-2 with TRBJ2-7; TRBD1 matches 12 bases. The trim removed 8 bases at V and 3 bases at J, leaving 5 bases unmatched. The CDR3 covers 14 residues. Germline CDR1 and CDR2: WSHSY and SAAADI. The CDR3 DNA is TGCGCCAGCCTCCGGGACAGGGGGCACTACGAGCAGTACTTC. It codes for CASLRDRGHYEQYF.

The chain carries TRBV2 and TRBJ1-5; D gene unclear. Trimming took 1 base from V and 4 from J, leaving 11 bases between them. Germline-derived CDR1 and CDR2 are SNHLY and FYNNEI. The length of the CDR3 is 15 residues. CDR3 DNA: TGTGCCAGCAGTGAAGGCACAGAACGGAATCAGCCCCAGCATTTT. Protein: CASSEGTERNQPQHF.

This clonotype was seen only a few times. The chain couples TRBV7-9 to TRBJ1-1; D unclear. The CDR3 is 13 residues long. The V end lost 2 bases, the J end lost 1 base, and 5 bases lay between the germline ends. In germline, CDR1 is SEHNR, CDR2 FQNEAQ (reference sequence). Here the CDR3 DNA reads TGTGCCAGCAGCTTAAAGGCGAACACTGAAGCTTTCTTT. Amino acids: CASSLKANTEAFF.

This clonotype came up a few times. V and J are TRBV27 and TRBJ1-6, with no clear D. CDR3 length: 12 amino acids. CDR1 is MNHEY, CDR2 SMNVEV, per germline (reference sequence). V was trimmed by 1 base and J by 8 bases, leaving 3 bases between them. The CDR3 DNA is TGTGCCAGCAGTTTATATGATTCACCCCTCCACTTT. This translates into CASSLYDSPLHF.

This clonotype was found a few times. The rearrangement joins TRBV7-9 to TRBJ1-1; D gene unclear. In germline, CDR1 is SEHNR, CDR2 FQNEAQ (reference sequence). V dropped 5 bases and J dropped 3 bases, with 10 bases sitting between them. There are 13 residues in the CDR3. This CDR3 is CASSPFLDTEAFF. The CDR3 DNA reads TGTGCCAGCAGCCCCTTCTTGGACACTGAAGCTTTCTTT.

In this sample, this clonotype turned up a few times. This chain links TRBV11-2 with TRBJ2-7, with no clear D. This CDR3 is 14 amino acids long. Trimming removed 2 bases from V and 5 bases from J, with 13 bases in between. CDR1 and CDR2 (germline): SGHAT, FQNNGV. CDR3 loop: CASSLIRLADEQYF. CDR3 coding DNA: TGTGCCAGCAGCTTAATAAGGTTGGCGGACGAGCAGTACTTC.

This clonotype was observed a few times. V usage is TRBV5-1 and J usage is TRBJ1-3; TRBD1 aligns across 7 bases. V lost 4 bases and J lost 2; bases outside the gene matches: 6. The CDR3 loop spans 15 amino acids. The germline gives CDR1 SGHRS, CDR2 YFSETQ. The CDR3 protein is CASSPDRAAGNTIYF. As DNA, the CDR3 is TGCGCCAGCAGCCCCGACAGGGCTGCTGGAAACACCATATATTTT.

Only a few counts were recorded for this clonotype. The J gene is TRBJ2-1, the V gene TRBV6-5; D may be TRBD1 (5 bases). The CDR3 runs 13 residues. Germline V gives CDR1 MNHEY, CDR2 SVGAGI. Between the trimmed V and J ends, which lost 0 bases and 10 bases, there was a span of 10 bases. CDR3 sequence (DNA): TGTGCCAGCAGTTACTCGGCAGGGTACGAGCAGTTCTTC. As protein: CASSYSAGYEQFF.

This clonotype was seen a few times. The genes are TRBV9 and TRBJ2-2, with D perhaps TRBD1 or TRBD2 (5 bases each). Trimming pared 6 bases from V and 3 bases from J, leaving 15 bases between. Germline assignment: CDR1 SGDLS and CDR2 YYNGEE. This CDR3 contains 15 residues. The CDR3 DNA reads TGTGCCAGCAACCCCGGGACCATGGACACCGGGGAGCTGTTTTTT. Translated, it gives CASNPGTMDTGELFF.

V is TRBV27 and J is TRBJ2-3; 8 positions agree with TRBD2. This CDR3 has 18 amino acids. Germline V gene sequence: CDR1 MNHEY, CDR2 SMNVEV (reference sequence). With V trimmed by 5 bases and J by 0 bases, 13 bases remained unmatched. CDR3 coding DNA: TGTGCCAGCAGTATGCGGCTAGCGGGCTTCTATAGCACAGATACGCAGTATTTT. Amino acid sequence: CASSMRLAGFYSTDTQYF.

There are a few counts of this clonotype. CDR3 DNA sequence: TGTGCCAGCACCCTCGGGGGAGCTGGGCAGTTCTTC. Translation: CASTLGGAGQFF. V usage is TRBV3-1 and J usage is TRBJ2-1; possible D gene TRBD2, 6 bases. The ends were cut back, 7 bases at V and 12 bases at J, with 16 bases in the middle. The CDR3 sequence is 12 residues long. CDR1 and CDR2 from the germline V gene are LGHDT and YNNKEL (reference sequence).

The CDR3 sequence is CSASTSSGELFF. DNA of the CDR3: TGCAGTGCTTCAACTAGCTCCGGGGAGCTGTTTTTT. The chain carries TRBV20-1 and TRBJ2-2; D possibly corresponds to TRBD2 (6 bases). With 5 bases removed from V and 6 bases from J, the gap between germline ends came to 10 bases. CDR3 length equals 12 residues. Germline-derived CDR1 and CDR2 are DFQATT and SNEGSKA (reference sequence).

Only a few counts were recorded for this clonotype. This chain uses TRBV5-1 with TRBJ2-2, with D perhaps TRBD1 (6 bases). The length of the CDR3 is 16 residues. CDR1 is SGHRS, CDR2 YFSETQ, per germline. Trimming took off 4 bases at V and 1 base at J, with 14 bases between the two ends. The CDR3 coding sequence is TGCGCCAGCAGCCCCCTGGACAGAGTGAACACCGGGGAGCTGTTTTTT. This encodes CASSPLDRVNTGELFF.

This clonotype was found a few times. The CDR3 DNA sequence: TGTGCCAGCAGTGGCCGCGGGACAGTAGGAAATCAGCCCCAGCATTTT. Protein: CASSGRGTVGNQPQHF. This chain connects TRBV6-1 to TRBJ1-5; TRBD1 agrees at 7 bases. Germline loops: CDR1 MNHNS, CDR2 SASEGT. After removal of 4 bases from V and 4 bases from J, the junction contained 10 bases not matched to a gene. CDR3 length: 16 amino acids.

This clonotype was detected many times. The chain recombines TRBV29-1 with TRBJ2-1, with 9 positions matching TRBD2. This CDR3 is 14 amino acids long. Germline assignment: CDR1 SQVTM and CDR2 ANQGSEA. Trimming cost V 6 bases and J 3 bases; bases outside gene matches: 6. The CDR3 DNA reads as TGCAGCGTGCGCTTAGCGGGAGACTACAATGAGCAGTTCTTC. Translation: CSVRLAGDYNEQFF.

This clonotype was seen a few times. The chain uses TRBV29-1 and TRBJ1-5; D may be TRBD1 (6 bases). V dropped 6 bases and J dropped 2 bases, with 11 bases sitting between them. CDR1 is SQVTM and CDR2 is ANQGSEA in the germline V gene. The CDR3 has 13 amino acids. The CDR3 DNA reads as TGCAGCGTGAGGGGGGACGGCAATCAGCCCCAGCATTTT. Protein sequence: CSVRGDGNQPQHF. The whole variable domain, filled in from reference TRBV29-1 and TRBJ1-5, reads SAVISQKPSRDICQRGTSLTIQCQVDSQVTMMFWYRQQPGQSLTLIATANQGSEATYESGFVIDKFPISRPNLTFSTLTVSNMSPEDSSIYLCSVRGDGNQPQHFGDGTRLSIL.

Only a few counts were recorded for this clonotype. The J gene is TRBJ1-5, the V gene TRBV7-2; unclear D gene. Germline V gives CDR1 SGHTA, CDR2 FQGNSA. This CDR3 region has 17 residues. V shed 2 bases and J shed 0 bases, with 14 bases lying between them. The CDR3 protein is CASSLQPELNSNQPQHF. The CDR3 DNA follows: TGTGCCAGCAGCTTACAGCCCGAACTAAATAGCAATCAGCCCCAGCATTTT.

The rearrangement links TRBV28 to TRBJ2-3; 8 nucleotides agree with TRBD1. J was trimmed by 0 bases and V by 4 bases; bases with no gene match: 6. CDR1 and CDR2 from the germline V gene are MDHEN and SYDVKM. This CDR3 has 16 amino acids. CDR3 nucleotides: TGTGCCAGCAGTTCCCTTGGGGACAGGAGCACAGATACGCAGTATTTT. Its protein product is CASSSLGDRSTDTQYF. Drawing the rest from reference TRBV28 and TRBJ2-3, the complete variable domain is DVKVTQSSRYLVKRTGEKVFLECVQDMDHENMFWYRQDPGLGLRLIYFSYDVKMKEKGDIPEGYSVSREKKERFSLILESASTNQTSMYLCASSSLGDRSTDTQYFGPGTRLTVL.

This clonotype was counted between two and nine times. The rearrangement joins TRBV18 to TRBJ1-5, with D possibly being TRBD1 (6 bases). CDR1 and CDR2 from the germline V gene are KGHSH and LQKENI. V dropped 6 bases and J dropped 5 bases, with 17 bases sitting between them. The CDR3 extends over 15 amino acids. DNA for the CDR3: TGTGCCAGCTCTACCCAACCAGGGGAGGATCAGCCCCAGCATTTT. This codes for CASSTQPGEDQPQHF.

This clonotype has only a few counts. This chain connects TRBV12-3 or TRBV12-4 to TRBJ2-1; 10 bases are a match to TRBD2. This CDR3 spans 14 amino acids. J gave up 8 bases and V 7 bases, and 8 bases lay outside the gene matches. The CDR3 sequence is CASNVASGSYEQFF. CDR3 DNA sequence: TGTGCCAGCAATGTTGCTAGCGGGAGCTATGAGCAGTTCTTC.

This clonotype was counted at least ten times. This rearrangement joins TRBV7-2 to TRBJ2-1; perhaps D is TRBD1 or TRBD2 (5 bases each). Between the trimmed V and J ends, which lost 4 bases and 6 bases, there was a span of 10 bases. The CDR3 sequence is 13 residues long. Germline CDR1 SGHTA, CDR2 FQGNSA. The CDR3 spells CASSYRDPNEQFF. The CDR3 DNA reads TGTGCCAGCAGCTACCGGGACCCCAATGAGCAGTTCTTC.

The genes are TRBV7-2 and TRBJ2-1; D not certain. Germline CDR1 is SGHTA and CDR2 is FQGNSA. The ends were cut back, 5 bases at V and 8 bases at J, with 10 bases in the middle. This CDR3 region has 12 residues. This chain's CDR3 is CASSQHRHEQFF. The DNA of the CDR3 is TGTGCCAGCAGCCAGCATCGACATGAGCAGTTCTTC.

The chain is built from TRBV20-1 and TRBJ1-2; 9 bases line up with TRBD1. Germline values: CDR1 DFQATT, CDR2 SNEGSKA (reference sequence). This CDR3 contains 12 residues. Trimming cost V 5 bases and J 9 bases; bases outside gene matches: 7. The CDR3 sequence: CSAPDRGSRYTF. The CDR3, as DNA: TGCAGTGCTCCTGACAGGGGGTCTCGCTACACCTTC.

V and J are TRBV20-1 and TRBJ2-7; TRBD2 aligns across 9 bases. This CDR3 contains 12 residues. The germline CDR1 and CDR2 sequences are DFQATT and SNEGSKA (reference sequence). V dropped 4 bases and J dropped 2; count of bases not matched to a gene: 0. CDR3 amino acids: CSATSGAYEQYF. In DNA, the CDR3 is TGCAGTGCTACTAGCGGGGCCTACGAGCAGTACTTC.

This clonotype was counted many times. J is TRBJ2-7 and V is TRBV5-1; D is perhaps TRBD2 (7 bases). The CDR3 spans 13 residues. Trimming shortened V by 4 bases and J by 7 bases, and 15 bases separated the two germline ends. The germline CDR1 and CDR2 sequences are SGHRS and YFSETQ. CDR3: CASSAEGGREQYF. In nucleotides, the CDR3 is TGCGCCAGCAGCGCCGAGGGGGGGCGAGAGCAGTACTTC.